This T cell receptor (beta chain) originates from a study of blood T cells in healthy people across ages. CDR1 SQVTM and CDR2 ANQGSEA come from the germline V gene. This CDR3 has 13 residues. The germline V and J ends were trimmed by 7 bases and 6 bases, with 19 bases remaining between them. This clonotype occurred many times. Sample-barcoded 5' priming and a J-beta primer mix drove a second PCR of 7 to 11 cycles. Every single cDNA molecule received a tag from a template-switch adaptor with 12 random nucleotides. TCRdb reprocessed the 5' RACE reads with MiXCR, giving one entry per CDR3 protein. The table shows 750,000 to 1,000,000 distinct CDR3 sequences, with almost 30% occurring only once. Separately, the same data were catalogued under a study of T cells of mothers and their children.

Sequencing was performed on blood. The clonotype comes from a woman in her 40s in good health. The rearrangement links TRBV29-1 to TRBJ2-7; maybe TRBD1 (6 bases). This chain's CDR3 is CSAKAQGRSEQYF. DNA for the CDR3: TGCAGCGCCAAGGCACAGGGAAGGTCCGAGCAGTACTTC.